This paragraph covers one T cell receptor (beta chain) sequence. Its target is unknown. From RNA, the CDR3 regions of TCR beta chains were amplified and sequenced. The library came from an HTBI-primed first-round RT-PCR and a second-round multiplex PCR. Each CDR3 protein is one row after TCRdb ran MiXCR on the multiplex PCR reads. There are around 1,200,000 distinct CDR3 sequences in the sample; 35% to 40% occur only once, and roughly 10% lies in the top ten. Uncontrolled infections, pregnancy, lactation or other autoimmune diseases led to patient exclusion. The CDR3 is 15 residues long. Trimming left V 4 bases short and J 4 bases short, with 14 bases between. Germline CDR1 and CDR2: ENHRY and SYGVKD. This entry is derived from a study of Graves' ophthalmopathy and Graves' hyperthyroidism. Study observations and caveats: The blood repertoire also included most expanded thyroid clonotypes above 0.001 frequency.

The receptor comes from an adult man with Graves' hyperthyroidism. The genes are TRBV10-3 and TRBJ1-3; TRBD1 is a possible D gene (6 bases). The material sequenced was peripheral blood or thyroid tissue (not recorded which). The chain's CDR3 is CAISGVGHRGNTIYF. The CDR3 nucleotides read TGTGCCATCAGTGGGGTGGGACACCGCGGAAACACCATATATTTT.